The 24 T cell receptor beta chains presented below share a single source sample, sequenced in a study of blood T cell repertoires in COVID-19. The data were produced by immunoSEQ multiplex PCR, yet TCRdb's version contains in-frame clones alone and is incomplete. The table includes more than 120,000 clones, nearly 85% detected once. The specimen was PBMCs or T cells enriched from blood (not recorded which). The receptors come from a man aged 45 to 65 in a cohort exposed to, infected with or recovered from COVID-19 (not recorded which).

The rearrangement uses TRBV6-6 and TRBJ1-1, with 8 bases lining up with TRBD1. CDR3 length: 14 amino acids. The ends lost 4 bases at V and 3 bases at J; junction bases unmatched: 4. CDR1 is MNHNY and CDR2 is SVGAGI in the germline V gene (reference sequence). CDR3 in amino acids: CASSWAGGDTEAFF. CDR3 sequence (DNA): TGTGCCAGCAGTTGGGCAGGGGGCGACACTGAAGCTTTCTTT.

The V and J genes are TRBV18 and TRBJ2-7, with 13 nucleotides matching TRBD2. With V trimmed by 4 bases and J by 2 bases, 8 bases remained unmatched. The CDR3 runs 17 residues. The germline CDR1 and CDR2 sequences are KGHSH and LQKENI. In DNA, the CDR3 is TGTGCCAGCTCACTTTCCTGGACTAGCGGGAGCACCTACGAGCAGTACTTC. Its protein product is CASSLSWTSGSTYEQYF.

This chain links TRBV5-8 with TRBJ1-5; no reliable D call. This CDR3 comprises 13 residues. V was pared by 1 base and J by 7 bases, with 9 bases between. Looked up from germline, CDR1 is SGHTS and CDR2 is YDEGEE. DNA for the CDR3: TGTGCCAGCAGCTTGAATGTCCTCCAGCCCCAGCATTTT. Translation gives CASSLNVLQPQHF.

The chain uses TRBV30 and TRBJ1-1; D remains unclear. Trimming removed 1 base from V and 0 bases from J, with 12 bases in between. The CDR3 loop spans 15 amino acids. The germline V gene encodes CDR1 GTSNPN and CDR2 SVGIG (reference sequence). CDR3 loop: CAWSAPLTVNTEAFF. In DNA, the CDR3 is TGTGCCTGGAGTGCCCCCCTTACAGTGAACACTGAAGCTTTCTTT.

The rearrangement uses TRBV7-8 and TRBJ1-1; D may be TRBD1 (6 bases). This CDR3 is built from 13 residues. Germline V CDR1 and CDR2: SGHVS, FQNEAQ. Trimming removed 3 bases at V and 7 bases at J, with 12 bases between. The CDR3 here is CASSFLTGSEAFF. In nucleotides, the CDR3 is TGTGCCAGCAGCTTCCTTACAGGGAGTGAAGCTTTCTTT.

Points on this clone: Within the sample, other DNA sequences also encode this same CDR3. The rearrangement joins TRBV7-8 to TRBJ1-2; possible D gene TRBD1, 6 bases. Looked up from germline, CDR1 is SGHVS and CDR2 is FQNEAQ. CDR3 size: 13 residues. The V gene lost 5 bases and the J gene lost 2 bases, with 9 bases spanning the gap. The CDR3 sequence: CASSPDRNYGYTF. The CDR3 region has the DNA TGTGCCAGCAGCCCGGACAGAAACTATGGCTACACCTTC.

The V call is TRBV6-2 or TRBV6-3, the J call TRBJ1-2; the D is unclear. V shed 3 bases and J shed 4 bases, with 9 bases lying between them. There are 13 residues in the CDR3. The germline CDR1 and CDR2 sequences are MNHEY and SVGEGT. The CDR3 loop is CASSYGQIYGYTF. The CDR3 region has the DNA TGTGCCAGCAGTTATGGGCAGATCTATGGCTACACCTTC.

The CDR3 DNA reads TGTGCCAGCAGCTTACCTGGGGGCACTAGCACAGATACGCAGTATTTT. Its translation: CASSLPGGTSTDTQYF. This chain connects TRBV7-8 to TRBJ2-3; possible D gene TRBD1, 6 bases. Trimming took off 2 bases at V and 0 bases at J, with 12 bases between the two ends. Germline loops: CDR1 SGHVS, CDR2 FQNEAQ. This CDR3 comprises 16 residues.

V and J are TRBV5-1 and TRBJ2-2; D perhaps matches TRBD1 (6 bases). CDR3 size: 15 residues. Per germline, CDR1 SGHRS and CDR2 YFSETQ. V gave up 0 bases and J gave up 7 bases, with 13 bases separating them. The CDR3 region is CASSLDQGSGGELFF. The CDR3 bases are TGCGCCAGCAGCTTGGATCAGGGGAGTGGCGGGGAGCTGTTTTTT.

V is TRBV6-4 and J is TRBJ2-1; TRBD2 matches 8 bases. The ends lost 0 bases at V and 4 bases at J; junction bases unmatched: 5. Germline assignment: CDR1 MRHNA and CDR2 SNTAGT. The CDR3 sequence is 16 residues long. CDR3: CASSDSGGGRYNEQFF. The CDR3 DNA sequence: TGTGCCAGCAGTGACTCTGGGGGCGGGAGGTACAATGAGCAGTTCTTC.

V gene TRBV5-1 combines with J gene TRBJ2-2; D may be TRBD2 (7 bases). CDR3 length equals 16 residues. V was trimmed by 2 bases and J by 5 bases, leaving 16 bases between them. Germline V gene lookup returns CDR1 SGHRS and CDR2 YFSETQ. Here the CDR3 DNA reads TGCGCCAGCAGCTTTGATGCAGGGAGGGGGACCGGGGAGCTGTTTTTT. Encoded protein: CASSFDAGRGTGELFF.

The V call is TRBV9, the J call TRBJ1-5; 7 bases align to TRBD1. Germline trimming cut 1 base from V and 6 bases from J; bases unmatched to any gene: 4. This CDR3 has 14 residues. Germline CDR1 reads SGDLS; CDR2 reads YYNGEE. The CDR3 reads CASSVIQGCQPQHF. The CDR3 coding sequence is TGTGCCAGCAGCGTAATACAGGGGTGTCAGCCCCAGCATTTT.

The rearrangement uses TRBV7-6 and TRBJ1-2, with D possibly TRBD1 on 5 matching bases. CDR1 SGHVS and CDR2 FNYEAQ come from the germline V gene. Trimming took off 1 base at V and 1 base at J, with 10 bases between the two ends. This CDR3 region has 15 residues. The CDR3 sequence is CASSLDPGINYGYTF. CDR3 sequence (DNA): TGTGCCAGCAGCTTAGACCCAGGGATTAACTATGGCTACACCTTC.

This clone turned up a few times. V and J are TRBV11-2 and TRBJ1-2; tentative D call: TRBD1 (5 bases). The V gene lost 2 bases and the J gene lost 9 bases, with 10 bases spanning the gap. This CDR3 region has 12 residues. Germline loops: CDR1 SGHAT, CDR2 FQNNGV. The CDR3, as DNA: TGTGCCAGCAGCTTAAGTCCAGGGCGCTACACCTTC. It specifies CASSLSPGRYTF.

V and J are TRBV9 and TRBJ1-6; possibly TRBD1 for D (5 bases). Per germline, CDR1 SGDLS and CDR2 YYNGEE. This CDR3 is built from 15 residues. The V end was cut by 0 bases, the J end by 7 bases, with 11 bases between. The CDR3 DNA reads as TGTGCCAGCAGCGTAGTGGGGCAGGACAATTCACCCCTCCACTTT. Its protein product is CASSVVGQDNSPLHF.

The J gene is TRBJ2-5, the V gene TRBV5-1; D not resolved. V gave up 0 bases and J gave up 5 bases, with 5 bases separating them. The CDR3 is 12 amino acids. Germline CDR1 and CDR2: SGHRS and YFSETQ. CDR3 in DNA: TGCGCCAGCAGCTTGGCCAGGGAGACCCAGTACTTC. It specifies CASSLARETQYF.

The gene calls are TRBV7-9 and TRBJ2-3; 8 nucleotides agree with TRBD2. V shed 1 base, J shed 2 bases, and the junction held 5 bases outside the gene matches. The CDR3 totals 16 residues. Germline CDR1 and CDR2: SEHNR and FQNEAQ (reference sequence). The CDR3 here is CASSLVGGAPTDTQYF. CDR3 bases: TGTGCCAGCAGCTTAGTCGGGGGGGCCCCCACAGATACGCAGTATTTT.

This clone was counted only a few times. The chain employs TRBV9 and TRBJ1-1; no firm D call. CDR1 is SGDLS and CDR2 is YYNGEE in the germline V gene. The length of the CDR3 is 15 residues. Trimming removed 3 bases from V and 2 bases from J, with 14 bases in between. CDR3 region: CASSANLAPNTEAFF. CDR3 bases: TGTGCCAGCAGCGCTAACCTCGCCCCAAACACTGAAGCTTTCTTT.

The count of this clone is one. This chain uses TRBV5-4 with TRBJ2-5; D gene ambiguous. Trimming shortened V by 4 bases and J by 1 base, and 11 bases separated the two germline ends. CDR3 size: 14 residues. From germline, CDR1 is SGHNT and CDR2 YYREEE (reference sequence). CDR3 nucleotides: TGTGCCAGCAGCGAGCCTGCGATCCAAGAGACCCAGTACTTC. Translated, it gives CASSEPAIQETQYF.

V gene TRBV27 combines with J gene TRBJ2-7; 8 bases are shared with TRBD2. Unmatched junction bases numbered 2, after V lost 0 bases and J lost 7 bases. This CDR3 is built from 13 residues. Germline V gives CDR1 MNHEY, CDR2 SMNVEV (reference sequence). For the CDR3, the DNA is TGTGCCAGCAGTTTATCCGCGGGAGGTGAGCAGTACTTC. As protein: CASSLSAGGEQYF.

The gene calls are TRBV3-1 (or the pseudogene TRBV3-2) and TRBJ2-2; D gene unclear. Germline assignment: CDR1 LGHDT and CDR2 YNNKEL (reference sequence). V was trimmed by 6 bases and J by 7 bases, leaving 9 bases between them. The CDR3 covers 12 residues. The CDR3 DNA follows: TGTGCCAGCAGTTACTTGAGCGGGGAGCTGTTTTTT. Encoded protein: CASSYLSGELFF.

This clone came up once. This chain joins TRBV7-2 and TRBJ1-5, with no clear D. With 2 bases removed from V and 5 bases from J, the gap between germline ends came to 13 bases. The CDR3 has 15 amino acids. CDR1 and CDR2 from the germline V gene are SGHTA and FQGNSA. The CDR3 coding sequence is TGTGCCAGCAGCTTATTTGCCGGGAAATATCAGCCCCAGCATTTT. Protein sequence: CASSLFAGKYQPQHF. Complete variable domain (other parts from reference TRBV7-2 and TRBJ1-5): GAGVSQSPSNKVTEKGKDVELRCDPISGHTALYWYRQSLGQGLEFLIYFQGNSAPDKSGLPSDRFSAERTGGSVSTLTIQRTQQEDSAVYLCASSLFAGKYQPQHFGDGTRLSIL.

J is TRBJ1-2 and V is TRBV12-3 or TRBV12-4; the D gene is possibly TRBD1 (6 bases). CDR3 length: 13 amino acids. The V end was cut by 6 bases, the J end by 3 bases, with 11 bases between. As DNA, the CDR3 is TGTGCCAGCAGCCAAAACAGGGACTATGGCTACACCTTC. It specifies CASSQNRDYGYTF.

The CDR3 nucleotides are TGTGCCAGTAGTATGGGGTACAGGGGAGGACAAGAGACCCAGTACTTC. Protein product: CASSMGYRGGQETQYF. The rearrangement uses TRBV19 and TRBJ2-5, with a weak D call TRBD1 (7 bases). Per germline, CDR1 LNHDA and CDR2 SQIVND (reference sequence). The germline V and J ends were trimmed by 3 bases and 2 bases, with 16 bases remaining between them. There are 16 residues in the CDR3.